This T cell receptor beta chain is drawn from a study of blood T cell repertoires in COVID-19. Sequencing was performed with immunoSEQ multiplex PCR; in TCRdb, only in-frame clones are kept and a portion is missing. The repertoire includes tens of thousands of clones, around 87% of them detected once, and 20% to 25% sits in the top ten. This CDR3 has 16 residues. Losses at the gene ends were 7 bases for V and 2 bases for J; bases not matched to a gene: 12. CDR1 is SGHVS, CDR2 FQNEAQ, per germline. The receptor was isolated from a woman aged 80 or over with COVID-19, enrolled during active disease. Sample: peripheral blood. The chain links TRBV7-8 to TRBJ2-3; 7 nucleotides align to TRBD2. CDR3 protein: CASTPWVLAVTDTQYF. The CDR3, as DNA: TGTGCCAGCACCCCATGGGTGCTAGCGGTCACAGATACGCAGTATTTT.